The rows below give T cell receptor beta chains drawn from one sample of a study of neurological immune-mediated disorders. TCRdb re-analysed the 5' RACE reads in MiXCR, keeping a single row per CDR3 protein. The repertoire holds some 60,000 distinct CDR3 sequences, approximately 3.5% seen once, with around 3.1% in the top ten. Input material: PBMCs. Receptors were obtained from a woman aged 25-40 years with multiple sclerosis. Both conserved end residues are part of each CDR3. The D gene is left open where the match is weak. Where a row states a size, it is once, few, many or the class of an expanded clone; other rows omit it.

d_gene,abundance,v_gene,len,j_gene,CDR3aa,CDR3nt
NA,many,TRBV5-1,14,TRBJ1-1,CASSPTWGGTEAFF,TGCGCCAGCAGCCCGACCTGGGGTGGCACTGAAGCTTTCTTT
NA,many,TRBV29-1,13,TRBJ1-2,CSGLDRSNYGYTF,TGCAGCGGCCTGGACAGATCTAACTATGGCTACACCTTC
NA,many,TRBV15,15,TRBJ2-7,CATSSYTGQGNEQYF,TGTGCCACCAGCAGCTACACAGGGCAGGGTAACGAGCAGTACTTC
NA,many,TRBV5-1,13,TRBJ1-2,CASFTAQGYGYTF,TGCGCCAGCTTCACAGCGCAGGGCTATGGCTACACCTTC
NA,many,TRBV20-1,11,TRBJ2-1,CSASLGNEQFF,TGCAGTGCTAGCCTAGGGAATGAGCAGTTCTTC
NA,many,TRBV4-1,15,TRBJ2-3,CASSPKRAGTDTQYF,TGCGCCAGCAGCCCAAAGCGGGCCGGCACAGATACGCAGTATTTT
NA,many,TRBV15,19,TRBJ2-3,CATSRDLEVSRTTTDTQYF,TGTGCCACCAGCAGAGATCTCGAAGTCAGCCGTACGACGACAGATACGCAGTATTTT
TRBD1,few,TRBV25-1,15,TRBJ2-3,CASRGTGRTRDTQYF,TGTGCCAGCAGGGGGACAGGGAGGACTAGGGATACGCAGTATTTT
TRBD2,many,TRBV12-3/TRBV12-4,16,TRBJ2-1,CASRDRAGLAGDEQFF,TGTGCCAGCAGGGACAGAGCCGGACTAGCGGGGGATGAGCAGTTCTTC
TRBD1,many,TRBV5-1,16,TRBJ2-7,CASSRGNRDRYYEQYF,TGCGCCAGCAGCCGCGGTAACCGGGACAGATACTACGAGCAGTACTTC
NA,many,TRBV12-3/TRBV12-4,13,TRBJ2-1,CASSQLGSNEQFF,TGTGCCAGCAGTCAACTAGGAAGCAATGAGCAGTTCTTC
TRBD2,many,TRBV6-1,14,TRBJ2-1,CASGSSGAYNEQFF,TGTGCCAGCGGATCTAGCGGGGCCTACAATGAGCAGTTCTTC
TRBD1,few,TRBV12-3/TRBV12-4,13,TRBJ1-2,CASSHTGVYGYTF,TGTGCCAGCAGTCATACAGGGGTCTATGGCTACACCTTC
NA,many,TRBV5-1,18,TRBJ2-6,CASSRGGQTPSGANVLTF,TGCGCCAGCAGCCGGGGGGGACAGACCCCCTCTGGGGCCAACGTCCTGACTTTC
NA,many,TRBV29-1,12,TRBJ1-1,CSVEPNRSQAFF,TGCAGCGTTGAACCAAACAGGAGCCAAGCTTTCTTT
NA,NA,TRBV20-1,12,TRBJ1-1,CSARRRNTEAFF,TGCAGTGCTAGACGGAGGAACACTGAAGCTTTCTTT
TRBD2,many,TRBV28,14,TRBJ2-3,CAGRAGGPGDTQYF,TGTGCCGGAAGGGCGGGAGGGCCGGGAGATACGCAGTATTTT
NA,many,TRBV7-9,19,TRBJ1-4,CASSRPVGQTTRLNEKLFF,TGTGCCAGCAGCCGACCGGTAGGACAGACGACCCGCCTTAATGAAAAACTGTTTTTT
NA,many,TRBV7-9,14,TRBJ2-5,CASSRSGRQETQYF,TGTGCCAGCAGTCGTAGCGGCCGTCAAGAGACCCAGTACTTC
NA,many,TRBV12-3/TRBV12-4,13,TRBJ1-6,CASSLIRASPLHF,TGTGCCAGCAGTTTAATTAGGGCCTCACCCCTCCACTTT
NA,many,TRBV12-3/TRBV12-4,15,TRBJ2-3,CASNFDAQSTDTQYF,TGTGCCAGCAACTTCGACGCCCAGTCCACAGATACGCAGTATTTT
TRBD1,many,TRBV5-5,15,TRBJ1-2,CASSSLDRANYGYTF,TGTGCCAGCAGCTCTTTGGACAGGGCAAACTATGGCTACACCTTC
NA,many,TRBV5-1,14,TRBJ2-1,CASSPDSPYNEQFF,TGCGCCAGCAGTCCAGACAGCCCCTACAATGAGCAGTTCTTC
NA,many,TRBV24-1,14,TRBJ1-5,CATSDINSNQPQHF,TGTGCCACCAGTGACATCAATAGCAATCAGCCCCAGCATTTT
TRBD2,many,TRBV12-3/TRBV12-4,15,TRBJ2-1,CASTGGSSGGALQFF,TGTGCCAGCACCGGCGGCTCTAGCGGGGGGGCCTTGCAGTTCTTC
NA,NA,TRBV27,13,TRBJ2-1,CASSDPPTDEQFF,TGTGCCAGCAGTGACCCACCCACGGATGAGCAGTTCTTC
NA,NA,TRBV20-1,12,TRBJ1-2,CSARLGSNGYTF,TGCAGTGCTAGGCTCGGGTCGAACGGCTACACCTTC
NA,many,TRBV5-1,12,TRBJ1-1,CASSSGTFEAFF,TGCGCCAGCAGCTCCGGGACATTCGAAGCTTTCTTT
TRBD1,many,TRBV12-3/TRBV12-4,14,TRBJ1-4,CASSPRQGVGKLFF,TGTGCCAGCAGTCCCCGACAGGGGGTGGGAAAACTGTTTTTT
NA,many,TRBV5-1,17,TRBJ1-1,CASSLVGGELVGTEAFF,TGCGCCAGCAGCTTGGTAGGAGGGGAATTAGTTGGTACTGAAGCTTTCTTT
TRBD2,many,TRBV5-1,15,TRBJ2-5,CASTQTSGGQETQYF,TGCGCCAGCACCCAGACTAGCGGGGGGCAAGAGACCCAGTACTTC
NA,many,TRBV12-3/TRBV12-4,15,TRBJ2-7,CASSLYRDRGYEQYF,TGTGCCAGCAGTTTATACAGGGACCGAGGGTACGAGCAGTACTTC
NA,many,TRBV6-2/TRBV6-3,16,TRBJ2-7,CASSYSRAARSYEQYF,TGTGCCAGCAGTTACTCGAGAGCGGCTCGCTCCTACGAGCAGTACTTC
NA,many,TRBV28,12,TRBJ1-6,CASRLLGSPLHF,TGTGCCAGCAGATTACTGGGTTCACCCCTCCACTTT
TRBD2,many,TRBV29-1,13,TRBJ2-3,CSVEVAGSDTQYF,TGCAGCGTTGAAGTAGCGGGTTCAGATACGCAGTATTTT
TRBD2,many,TRBV10-3,13,TRBJ2-1,CAIQQREGGEQFF,TGTGCCATCCAACAGCGGGAGGGGGGTGAGCAGTTCTTC
TRBD1,many,TRBV12-3/TRBV12-4,15,TRBJ2-7,CASSAMGDSLYEQYF,TGTGCCAGCAGTGCGATGGGGGACAGCCTCTACGAGCAGTACTTC
TRBD2,many,TRBV3-1,17,TRBJ2-6,CASSQGLAGTGANVLTF,TGTGCCAGCAGCCAAGGGCTAGCGGGGACTGGGGCCAACGTCCTGACTTTC
TRBD2,many,TRBV20-1,13,TRBJ2-7,CSARDRGGREQYF,TGCAGTGCTAGAGATCGCGGGGGACGCGAGCAGTACTTC
TRBD2,many,TRBV27,16,TRBJ2-5,CASSSPAGGLGETQYF,TGTGCCAGCAGTTCTCCAGCGGGAGGGCTGGGGGAGACCCAGTACTTC
NA,many,TRBV6-5,12,TRBJ2-1,CASSSPGDEQFF,TGTGCCAGCAGTTCCCCGGGGGATGAGCAGTTCTTC
NA,many,TRBV20-1,13,TRBJ2-1,CSARENLFDEQFF,TGCAGTGCTAGAGAAAATTTGTTTGATGAGCAGTTCTTC
NA,few,TRBV3-1,12,TRBJ2-3,CASSQRPDTQYF,TGTGCCAGCAGCCAACGACCAGATACGCAGTATTTT
TRBD1,many,TRBV7-9,14,TRBJ1-1,CASTLGTGNTEAFF,TGTGCCAGCACTCTCGGGACAGGGAACACTGAAGCTTTCTTT
TRBD1,medium-sized,TRBV6-2/TRBV6-3,14,TRBJ2-2,CASSLTGETGELFF,TGTGCCAGCAGTTTGACAGGGGAGACCGGGGAGCTGTTTTTT
NA,many,TRBV9,20,TRBJ2-3,CASSVGLAMDRVASTDTQYF,TGTGCCAGCAGCGTAGGTCTGGCTATGGATAGGGTCGCTAGCACAGATACGCAGTATTTT
TRBD2,many,TRBV20-1,16,TRBJ2-3,CSAWGGLAGFTDTQYF,TGCAGTGCATGGGGGGGACTAGCGGGCTTCACAGATACGCAGTATTTT
TRBD1,many,TRBV6-2/TRBV6-3,15,TRBJ2-2,CASRPGTGNTGELFF,TGTGCCAGCAGACCCGGGACAGGGAACACCGGGGAGCTGTTTTTT
TRBD1,many,TRBV18,14,TRBJ2-7,CASSPRDRRNEQYF,TGTGCCAGCTCACCACGGGACAGGAGGAACGAGCAGTACTTC
NA,few,TRBV6-6,16,TRBJ1-5,CASSYGDNRPNQPQHF,TGTGCCAGCAGTTACGGTGACAATAGACCAAATCAGCCCCAGCATTTT
NA,many,TRBV7-2,15,TRBJ1-4,CASSLGSGVLEKLFF,TGTGCCAGCAGCTTAGGGTCCGGGGTACTTGAAAAACTGTTTTTT
NA,many,TRBV29-1,12,TRBJ1-4,CSVEVIKGKLFF,TGCAGCGTTGAAGTAATTAAAGGAAAACTGTTTTTT
NA,NA,TRBV2,14,TRBJ1-5,CATGGGILNQPQHF,TGTGCCACTGGAGGGGGGATCCTGAATCAGCCCCAGCATTTT
NA,many,TRBV7-9,16,TRBJ2-1,CASTIPGTPSSNEQFF,TGTGCCAGCACCATACCCGGGACTCCCTCTTCCAATGAGCAGTTCTTC
NA,NA,TRBV11-1,15,TRBJ2-1,CVSSFLLSSYNEQFF,TGTGTCAGCAGCTTCTTGCTCTCTAGCTACAATGAGCAGTTCTTC
TRBD2,many,TRBV5-5,15,TRBJ2-3,CASSLTSASTDTQYF,TGTGCCAGCAGCCTGACTAGCGCTAGCACAGATACGCAGTATTTT
TRBD1,many,TRBV10-3,15,TRBJ2-2,CAIRGDRAGTGELFF,TGTGCCATCAGAGGCGACAGGGCGGGCACCGGGGAGCTGTTTTTT
NA,few,TRBV7-2,13,TRBJ2-7,CASSLGSDYEQYF,TGTGCCAGCAGCTTAGGATCAGACTACGAGCAGTACTTC
NA,many,TRBV15,16,TRBJ2-3,CATSRGRHGRTDTQYF,TGTGCCACCAGCAGAGGCAGACACGGACGGACAGATACGCAGTATTTT
NA,many,TRBV20-1,13,TRBJ2-3,CSARGGGTDTQYF,TGCAGTGCTAGAGGTGGGGGCACAGATACGCAGTATTTT